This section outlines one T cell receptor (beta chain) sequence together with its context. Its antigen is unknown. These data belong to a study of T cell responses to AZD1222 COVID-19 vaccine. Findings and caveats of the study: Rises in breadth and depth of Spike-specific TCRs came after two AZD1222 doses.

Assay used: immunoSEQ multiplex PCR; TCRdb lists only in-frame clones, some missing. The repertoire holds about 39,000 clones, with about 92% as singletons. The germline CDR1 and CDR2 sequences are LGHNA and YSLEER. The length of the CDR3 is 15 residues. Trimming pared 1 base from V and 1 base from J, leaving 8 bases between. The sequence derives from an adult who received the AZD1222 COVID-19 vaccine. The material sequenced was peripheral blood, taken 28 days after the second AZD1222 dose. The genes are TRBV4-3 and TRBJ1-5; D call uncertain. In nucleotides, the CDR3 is TGCGCCAGCAGCCAAGGTGTGATCAGCAATCAGCCCCAGCATTTT. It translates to CASSQGVISNQPQHF.